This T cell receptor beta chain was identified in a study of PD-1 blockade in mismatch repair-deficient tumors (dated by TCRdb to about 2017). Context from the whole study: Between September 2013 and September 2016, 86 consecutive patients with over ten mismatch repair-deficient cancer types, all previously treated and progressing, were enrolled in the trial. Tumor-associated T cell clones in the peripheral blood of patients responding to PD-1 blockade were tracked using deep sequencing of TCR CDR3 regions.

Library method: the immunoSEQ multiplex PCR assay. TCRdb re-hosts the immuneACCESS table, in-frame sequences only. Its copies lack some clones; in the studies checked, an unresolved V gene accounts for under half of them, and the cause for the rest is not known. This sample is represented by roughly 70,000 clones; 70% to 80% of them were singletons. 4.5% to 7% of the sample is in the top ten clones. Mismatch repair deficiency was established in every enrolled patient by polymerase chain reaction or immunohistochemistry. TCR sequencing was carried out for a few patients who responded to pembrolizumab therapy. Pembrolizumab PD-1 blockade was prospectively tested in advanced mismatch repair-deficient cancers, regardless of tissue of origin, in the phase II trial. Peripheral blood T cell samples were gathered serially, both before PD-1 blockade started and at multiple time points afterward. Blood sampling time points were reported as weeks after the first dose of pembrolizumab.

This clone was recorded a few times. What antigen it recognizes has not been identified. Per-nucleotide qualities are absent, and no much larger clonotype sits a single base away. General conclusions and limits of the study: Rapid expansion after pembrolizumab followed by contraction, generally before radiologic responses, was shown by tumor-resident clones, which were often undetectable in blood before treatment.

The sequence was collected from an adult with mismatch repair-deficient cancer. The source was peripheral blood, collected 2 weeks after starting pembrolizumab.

The DNA reads TGTGCCATCAGTGACGGGGCTGGGCAGCCCCAGCATTTT. It translates as CAISDGAGQPQHF. The V and J segments used are TRBV10-3 and TRBJ1-5; the D gene is perhaps TRBD1, from 5 matching bases. V loses 3 bases of germline sequence and J loses 7 bases, and the interval between the two ends is 10 bases. From its cysteine to its phenylalanine, the CDR3 spans 13 amino acids. The read is trimmed to its CDR3 DNA, 39 bases read in frame from base 1. CDR1 ENHRY and CDR2 SYGVKD are derived from the germline V gene.